This entry lists 18 T cell receptor beta chains sequenced from one sample in a study of shared clonotypes between healthy human individuals. Repertoires were generated with immunoSEQ multiplex PCR, while TCRdb's copy carries only in-frame clones and drops some. The sample has some 2,400,000 clones, roughly 95% seen once; the top ten hold around 0.13%. The sample was naive CD4+ T cells sorted from blood. Documented subset: CD45RA+ positively selected. Receptors were obtained from a man between 18 and 35 years old in good health.

This chain joins TRBV6-1 and TRBJ2-7, with D perhaps assigned TRBD1 or TRBD2 (5 bases each). Germline assignment: CDR1 MNHNS and CDR2 SASEGT. V was pared by 5 bases and J by 5 bases, with 13 bases between. The CDR3 is made up of 13 amino acids. CDR3 region: CASSFSRGDEQYF. The CDR3 DNA is TGTGCCAGCAGTTTCTCGCGAGGGGACGAGCAGTACTTC.

The chain recombines TRBV2 with TRBJ2-7; 9 bases fit TRBD2. V lost 5 bases, J lost 6 bases, and 5 bases stayed unmatched. The CDR3 spans 13 residues. Germline V gives CDR1 SNHLY, CDR2 FYNNEI. The CDR3 DNA reads as TGTGCCAGCAGTCTAGCGGGGACCTTCGAGCAGTACTTC. Its translation: CASSLAGTFEQYF.

The chain is built from TRBV6-5 and TRBJ2-5; D is possibly TRBD2 (6 bases). The CDR3 extends over 12 amino acids. The V end lost 2 bases, the J end lost 11 bases, and 12 bases lay between the germline ends. CDR1 and CDR2 (germline): MNHEY, SVGAGI. The CDR3 sequence is CASSYPPGVQYF. The CDR3 bases are TGTGCCAGCAGTTACCCCCCGGGGGTTCAGTACTTC.

V is TRBV7-8 and J is TRBJ2-1, with D tentatively TRBD1 (5 bases). CDR1 and CDR2 from the germline V gene are SGHVS and FQNEAQ. The CDR3 spans 14 residues. V was trimmed by 5 bases and J by 1 base, leaving 9 bases between them. For the CDR3, the DNA is TGTGCCAGCAGCCAGGACACGTCCTACAATGAGCAGTTCTTC. Translating gives CASSQDTSYNEQFF.

This clone was found a few times. The CDR3 reads CAWSPPGTPYQPQHF. As DNA, the CDR3 is TGTGCCTGGAGTCCCCCCGGGACACCATATCAGCCCCAGCATTTT. V gene TRBV30 combines with J gene TRBJ1-5; possible D gene TRBD1, 6 bases. V lost 2 bases and J 5 bases, leaving 16 bases between the germline ends. Germline CDR1 and CDR2: GTSNPN and SVGIG (reference sequence). This CDR3 has 15 amino acids.

V is TRBV28 and J is TRBJ1-5; D is uncertain. CDR3 length: 14 amino acids. The V gene lost 7 bases and the J gene lost 3 bases, with 13 bases spanning the gap. CDR1 and CDR2 (germline): MDHEN, SYDVKM. CDR3: CASTLSMANQPQHF. For the CDR3, the DNA is TGTGCCAGCACTCTTTCTATGGCCAATCAGCCCCAGCATTTT.

The genes are TRBV4-3 and TRBJ2-1; possibly TRBD1 for D (6 bases). Germline CDR1 reads LGHNA; CDR2 reads YSLEER. The length of the CDR3 is 15 residues. Trimming left V 0 bases short and J 3 bases short, with 9 bases between. CDR3 amino acids: CASSQDGRGYNEQFF. In DNA form, the CDR3 reads TGCGCCAGCAGCCAAGATGGCAGGGGCTACAATGAGCAGTTCTTC.

The V and J genes are TRBV28 and TRBJ1-5, with TRBD1 as a possible D gene (5 bases). The CDR3 contains 15 residues. Per germline, CDR1 MDHEN and CDR2 SYDVKM. V lost 7 bases to trimming and J lost 0 bases, with 13 bases between them. The CDR3 here is CASTLAGNSNQPQHF. DNA of the CDR3: TGTGCCAGCACCCTAGCAGGGAATAGCAATCAGCCCCAGCATTTT.

The chain is built from TRBV5-6 and TRBJ2-2; D is perhaps TRBD2 (6 bases). Germline V gene sequence: CDR1 SGHDT, CDR2 YYEEEE. The ends were cut back, 1 base at V and 2 bases at J, with 9 bases in the middle. This CDR3 is 15 amino acids long. CDR3 amino acids: CASSLLATNTGELFF. Here the CDR3 DNA reads TGTGCCAGCAGCTTGCTAGCGACCAACACCGGGGAGCTGTTTTTT.

The CDR3 reads CASNRESSSYEQYF. The CDR3 DNA is TGTGCCTCCAACAGGGAGTCCAGCTCCTACGAGCAGTACTTC. The V gene is TRBV2, the J gene TRBJ2-7; tentative D call: TRBD1 (6 bases). This CDR3 has 14 amino acids. Germline CDR1 is SNHLY and CDR2 is FYNNEI. V was clipped by 11 bases and J by 0 bases, with 17 bases between them.

The gene calls are TRBV5-1 and TRBJ2-7; either TRBD1 or TRBD2 may supply D (5 bases each). The germline V gene encodes CDR1 SGHRS and CDR2 YFSETQ. With 1 base removed from V and 3 bases from J, the gap between germline ends came to 8 bases. CDR3 length equals 13 residues. CDR3 in DNA: TGCGCCAGCAGCTTGCGGGGCCTCTACGAGCAGTACTTC. It translates to CASSLRGLYEQYF.

The chain carries TRBV10-1 and TRBJ1-1; perhaps TRBD1 as D (5 bases). V was clipped by 6 bases and J by 5 bases, with 10 bases between them. The CDR3 loop spans 12 amino acids. CDR1 is WNHNN and CDR2 is SYGVQD in the germline V gene (reference sequence). The CDR3 region is CASSEGRTEAFF. The CDR3 nucleotides read TGCGCCAGCAGCGAGGGGAGAACTGAAGCTTTCTTT.

The chain couples TRBV28 to TRBJ1-2, with D hard to call. Germline CDR1 MDHEN, CDR2 SYDVKM. CDR3 length: 14 residues. V was cut by 5 bases and J by 4 bases, with 14 bases left in between. CDR3 in DNA: TGTGCCAGCAGTCGCTTCGACGGACCCTATGGCTACACCTTC. Protein: CASSRFDGPYGYTF.

The V gene is TRBV19, the J gene TRBJ1-4; unclear D gene. The V end was cut by 3 bases, the J end by 2 bases, with 7 bases between. This CDR3 is 14 amino acids long. Germline CDR1 is LNHDA and CDR2 is SQIVND (reference sequence). The CDR3 reads CASSIGQTNEKLFF. CDR3 bases: TGTGCCAGTAGTATCGGGCAGACTAATGAAAAACTGTTTTTT.

The chain links TRBV7-9 to TRBJ2-7, with TRBD2 as a possible D gene (6 bases). The V and J ends lost 6 bases and 2 bases respectively, with 17 bases between them. There are 15 residues in the CDR3. Germline CDR1 SEHNR, CDR2 FQNEAQ (reference sequence). CDR3 nucleotides: TGTGCCAGCAGGCTTACCGGGACTGAAACCTACGAGCAGTACTTC. Translation: CASRLTGTETYEQYF.

The rearrangement links TRBV6-1 to TRBJ1-2; TRBD1 might be the D (5 bases). Germline V gives CDR1 MNHNS, CDR2 SASEGT. The CDR3 contains 13 residues. V was cut by 7 bases and J by 4 bases, with 13 bases left in between. As DNA, the CDR3 is TGTGCCAGCACAACAGGCGTCATCTATGGCTACACCTTC. Its protein is CASTTGVIYGYTF.

This chain uses TRBV7-8 with TRBJ1-2, with D uncertain. The CDR3 is made up of 13 amino acids. Trimming removed 1 base at V and 8 bases at J, with 11 bases between. The germline V gene has CDR1 SGHVS and CDR2 FQNEAQ. Written as DNA, the CDR3 is TGTGCCAGCAGCTTAGGGGAGGCCGGAGGCTACACCTTC. Translating gives CASSLGEAGGYTF.

The chain uses TRBV18 and TRBJ1-5; D is unclear. Looked up from germline, CDR1 is KGHSH and CDR2 is LQKENI. The CDR3 spans 16 residues. V was trimmed by 3 bases and J by 0 bases, leaving 12 bases between them. The CDR3 sequence: CASSPSQSNSNQPQHF. The CDR3 DNA follows: TGTGCCAGCTCACCTTCGCAGTCCAATAGCAATCAGCCCCAGCATTTT.